This T cell receptor beta chain came from a study of T cells in Graves' hyperthyroidism and ophthalmopathy. There were TCR beta CDR3 regions amplified from RNA transcripts. The HTBI primer set was used in a first-round RT-PCR of the TCR CDR3. TCRdb recomputed calls from the multiplex PCR reads with MiXCR, one row per CDR3 protein. Among some 180,000 distinct CDR3 sequences listed, about a sixth were seen once. Germline loops: CDR1 SGHRS, CDR2 YFSETQ. The CDR3 is made up of 17 amino acids. With 5 bases clipped from V and 5 bases from J, the junction kept 18 bases outside the gene matches. Exclusion followed for patients with uncontrolled infection, other autoimmune disease, pregnancy or lactation. The diagnostic basis comprised clinical symptoms, serum thyroxine and TRAb, thyroid ultrasound and orbital computed tomography. Ten or more counts support this clonotype. The antigen remains undetermined. Study-wide points: Ophthalmopathy, as predicted by the model, came a median 6.5 months after the prediction.

The sequence derives from a woman between 50 and 59 years old with Graves' hyperthyroidism. This chain joins TRBV5-1 and TRBJ1-1; 7 nucleotides match TRBD1. The sequencing input was blood. CDR3 sequence (DNA): TGCGCCAGCAGTCGTGGCGGGGATACAGGGGTACGGACTGAAGCTTTCTTT. Translation: CASSRGGDTGVRTEAFF.